These 23 T cell receptor beta chains came from one sample sequenced in a study of technical replicates of blood from four donors. Data came from immunoSEQ multiplex PCR; TCRdb stores just in-frame clones and leaves some out. The data show 55,000 to 80,000 clones, about 98% seen once. Sequencing input: T cells isolated from PBMCs. These receptors originate from a human donor in good health.

The chain employs TRBV30 and TRBJ2-1, with TRBD1 matching 8 bases. Germline-derived CDR1 and CDR2 are GTSNPN and SVGIG (reference sequence). J was trimmed by 8 bases and V by 5 bases; bases with no gene match: 5. The CDR3 has 12 amino acids. The CDR3, as DNA: TGTGCCTGGCAGGGGGCGCGGGATGAGCAGTTCTTC. Amino acid sequence: CAWQGARDEQFF.

CDR3 amino acids: CASSSSGWTGYEQYF. In DNA, the CDR3 is TGTGCCAGCAGCTCCTCGGGCTGGACAGGCTACGAGCAGTACTTC. The chain carries TRBV11-2 and TRBJ2-7, with TRBD1 identical over 7 bases. Trimming cost V 4 bases and J 3 bases; bases outside gene matches: 9. CDR1 is SGHAT, CDR2 FQNNGV, per germline. There are 15 residues in the CDR3.

J is TRBJ1-2 and V is TRBV6-5, with TRBD1 identical over 9 bases. V lost 8 bases to trimming and J lost 8 bases; unmatched junction nucleotides: 12. Germline assignment: CDR1 MNHEY and CDR2 SVGAGI. The CDR3 runs 14 residues. Written as DNA, the CDR3 is TGTGCCAGCGGAATACAGGGGGCGGTAGAAGGCTACACCTTC. Translation gives CASGIQGAVEGYTF.

CDR3 bases: TGTGCCAGCAGTTTGGGCCCCCGGAGGGGCTACACCTTC. Translated: CASSLGPRRGYTF. The chain recombines TRBV27 with TRBJ1-2; D remains ambiguous. Germline values: CDR1 MNHEY, CDR2 SMNVEV (reference sequence). V lost 3 bases to trimming and J lost 8 bases, with 13 bases between them. The CDR3 covers 13 residues.

This rearrangement joins TRBV18 to TRBJ1-1; D is undetermined. CDR3 length: 13 amino acids. Looked up from germline, CDR1 is KGHSH and CDR2 is LQKENI. V was pared by 2 bases and J by 4 bases, with 8 bases between. CDR3 coding DNA: TGTGCCAGCTCACCAGGGCTGGGCACTGAAGCTTTCTTT. Protein: CASSPGLGTEAFF.

This chain uses TRBV9 with TRBJ2-3; 7 nucleotides agree with TRBD2. The germline V gene has CDR1 SGDLS and CDR2 YYNGEE. J gave up 7 bases and V 4 bases, and 3 bases lay outside the gene matches. The CDR3 loop spans 12 amino acids. This CDR3 is CASSQGGNTQYF. The DNA for the CDR3 is TGTGCCAGCAGCCAGGGAGGGAATACGCAGTATTTT.

V and J are TRBV29-1 and TRBJ1-1, with unresolved D. The V end was cut by 7 bases, the J end by 3 bases, with 6 bases between. Germline CDR1 is SQVTM and CDR2 is ANQGSEA. This CDR3 comprises 10 residues. The CDR3 here is CSGDYTEAFF. The CDR3 DNA reads TGCAGCGGAGATTACACTGAAGCTTTCTTT.

The J gene is TRBJ2-7, the V gene TRBV5-4; 13 nucleotides match TRBD2. This CDR3 contains 15 residues. The V gene end was trimmed by 4 bases and the J gene end by 2 bases; junction bases not matched to a gene: 3. Germline assignment: CDR1 SGHNT and CDR2 YYREEE (reference sequence). The CDR3 here is CASSRTSGGAYEQYF. CDR3 nucleotide sequence: TGTGCCAGCAGCCGTACTAGCGGGGGGGCCTACGAGCAGTACTTC.

This chain uses TRBV11-3 with TRBJ2-3; 10 bases align to TRBD2. V lost 4 bases, J lost 2 bases, and 3 bases stayed unmatched. The germline gives CDR1 SGHNT, CDR2 YENEEA. This CDR3 comprises 15 residues. The CDR3 region is CASSSSGGATDTQYF. CDR3 sequence (DNA): TGTGCCAGCAGCTCAAGCGGGGGGGCCACAGATACGCAGTATTTT.

This rearrangement joins TRBV4-1 to TRBJ1-5, with no clear D. CDR3 length: 13 residues. From germline, CDR1 is MGHRA and CDR2 YSYEKL. Deletions cut 1 base from V and 7 bases from J, with 8 bases between. The DNA of the CDR3 is TGCGCCAGCAGCCAAGCACTCCTCCAGCCCCAGCATTTT. This sequence encodes CASSQALLQPQHF.

The CDR3 sequence: CASSLAGENTGELFF. In DNA form, the CDR3 reads TGCGCCAGCAGCTTGGCAGGGGAGAACACCGGGGAGCTGTTTTTT. V gene TRBV5-1 combines with J gene TRBJ2-2; a weak D match, TRBD1 (6 bases). Trimming stripped 0 bases from V and 1 base from J, with 7 bases between. The CDR3 contains 15 residues. The germline CDR1 and CDR2 sequences are SGHRS and YFSETQ.

V gene TRBV7-9 combines with J gene TRBJ1-1; TRBD1 might be the D (5 bases). The germline gives CDR1 SEHNR, CDR2 FQNEAQ (reference sequence). CDR3 size: 12 residues. The V gene lost 10 bases and the J gene lost 2 bases, with 11 bases spanning the gap. The chain's CDR3 is CATQGLNTEAFF. The CDR3, as DNA: TGTGCCACTCAGGGCCTTAACACTGAAGCTTTCTTT.

The chain has TRBV6-5 and TRBJ1-5, with 7 bases lining up with TRBD1. This CDR3 spans 15 amino acids. V gave up 4 bases and J gave up 4 bases; unmatched junction bases: 7. The V gene's germline CDR1 is MNHEY and CDR2 SVGAGI. In DNA form, the CDR3 reads TGTGCCAGCAGTTTCGGGCCACAGGGGAATCAGCCCCAGCATTTT. This encodes CASSFGPQGNQPQHF.

The rearrangement uses TRBV7-9 and TRBJ1-1, with D uncertain. The CDR3 loop spans 15 amino acids. Germline-derived CDR1 and CDR2 are SEHNR and FQNEAQ (reference sequence). With 2 bases removed from V and 1 base from J, the gap between germline ends came to 11 bases. The CDR3 protein is CASSLIDTSNTEAFF. CDR3 sequence (DNA): TGTGCCAGCAGCTTAATAGACACCTCGAACACTGAAGCTTTCTTT.

This chain connects TRBV6-1 to TRBJ1-6; D unclear. The CDR3 loop spans 15 amino acids. Trimming took off 2 bases at V and 8 bases at J, with 13 bases between the two ends. CDR1 and CDR2 from the germline V gene are MNHNS and SASEGT. For the CDR3, the DNA is TGTGCCAGCAGTGAACGCGGCAAATTAGATTCACCCCTCCACTTT. This sequence encodes CASSERGKLDSPLHF.

This clone was detected only once. This chain joins TRBV11-3 and TRBJ2-5; 11 bases fit TRBD2. Trimming took 6 bases from V and 2 from J; bases not matched to a gene: 8. The CDR3 has 16 amino acids. The germline gives CDR1 SGHNT, CDR2 YENEEA. This CDR3 is CASRLTGTSGQETQYF. The CDR3 nucleotides read TGTGCCAGCAGACTCACCGGGACTAGCGGACAAGAGACCCAGTACTTC.

The chain links TRBV4-1 to TRBJ2-7; D gene ambiguous. In germline, CDR1 is MGHRA, CDR2 YSYEKL. The CDR3 contains 15 residues. The V end lost 5 bases, the J end lost 0 bases, and 14 bases lay between the germline ends. The CDR3 bases are TGCGCCAGCAGCTTCCGGAGTGCTAGCTCCTACGAGCAGTACTTC. This codes for CASSFRSASSYEQYF.

This chain links TRBV6-1 with TRBJ2-1; a weak D match, TRBD2 (6 bases). The CDR3 length is 14 residues. V dropped 3 bases and J dropped 7 bases, with 13 bases sitting between them. Per germline, CDR1 MNHNS and CDR2 SASEGT. The CDR3 nucleotides are TGTGCCAGCAGTGATTTAACGGGAGTAAATGAGCAGTTCTTC. Translated, it gives CASSDLTGVNEQFF.

The rearrangement joins TRBV2 to TRBJ2-2, with 7 bases lining up with TRBD2. Per the germline V gene, CDR1 is SNHLY and CDR2 is FYNNEI. The CDR3 has 17 residues. V trimming: 6 bases; J trimming: 4 bases; junction bases outside the gene matches: 14. DNA of the CDR3: TGTGCCAGCAGGGGGGACTACCGTCTAGCGTCCACCGGGGAGCTGTTTTTT. Protein product: CASRGDYRLASTGELFF. The full variable domain, with the rest looked up from reference TRBV2 and TRBJ2-2, is EPEVTQTPSHQVTQMGQEVILRCVPISNHLYFYWYRQILGQKVEFLVSFYNNEISEKSEIFDDQFSVERPDGSNFTLKIRSTKLEDSAMYFCASRGDYRLASTGELFFGEGSRLTVL.

The genes are TRBV5-4 and TRBJ1-2, with 7 bases matching TRBD1. Germline V gene data show CDR1 as SGHNT and CDR2 as YYREEE (reference sequence). With V trimmed by 2 bases and J by 7 bases, 2 bases remained unmatched. The CDR3 runs 12 residues. The CDR3 DNA follows: TGTGCCAGCAGCTTCGGACAGGTTGGCTACACCTTC. It yields the protein CASSFGQVGYTF. The entire variable domain, with the rest obtained from reference TRBV5-4 and TRBJ1-2, is as follows: ETGVTQSPTHLIKTRGQQVTLRCSSQSGHNTVSWYQQALGQGPQFIFQYYREEENGRGNFPPRFSGLQFPNYSSELNVNALELDDSALYLCASSFGQVGYTFGSGTRLTVV.

The chain uses TRBV7-8 and TRBJ1-5; D is unresolved. Germline CDR1 is SGHVS and CDR2 is FQNEAQ. Deletions cut 3 bases from V and 1 base from J, with 22 bases between. There are 19 residues in the CDR3. DNA for the CDR3: TGTGCCAGCAGCTTGGTCCAAAAGAGGGCCGCACGAAGCAATCAGCCCCAGCATTTT. Protein: CASSLVQKRAARSNQPQHF. The complete variable domain, with remaining parts taken from reference TRBV7-8 and TRBJ1-5, reads GAGVSQSPRYKVAKRGQDVALRCDPISGHVSLFWYQQALGQGPEFLTYFQNEAQLDKSGLPSDRFFAERPEGSVSTLKIQRTQQEDSAVYLCASSLVQKRAARSNQPQHFGDGTRLSIL.

The V call is TRBV10-3, the J call TRBJ1-2, with D unresolved. The length of the CDR3 is 17 residues. Between the trimmed V and J ends, which lost 3 bases and 4 bases, there was a span of 21 bases. Germline V gene data show CDR1 as ENHRY and CDR2 as SYGVKD. Here the CDR3 DNA reads TGTGCCATCAGTGAATCACCGCAGGCGACCCTCCCCTATGGCTACACCTTC. Its protein is CAISESPQATLPYGYTF.

This rearrangement joins TRBV4-1 to TRBJ1-1; TRBD1 agrees at 7 bases. V was clipped by 4 bases and J by 6 bases; unmatched bases: 20. CDR1 and CDR2 from the germline V gene are MGHRA and YSYEKL. CDR3 size: 18 residues. DNA of the CDR3: TGCGCCAGCAGCCGACAGGGTACGGGCGGCGATAGACCTCCTGAAGCTTTCTTT. Protein sequence: CASSRQGTGGDRPPEAFF.